This TCR beta chain was captured in a study of blood T cell repertoires in COVID-19. Looking at the study overall: T cells, B-cell-depleted T cells, or PBMCs provided the cDNA or gDNA that served as material.

The recovered donors of Cohort 3 showed two negative PCRs, clearance, or symptom resolution. Germline V lookup: CDR1 MDHEN, CDR2 SYDVKM. Between the trimmed V and J ends, which lost 8 bases and 3 bases, there was a span of 14 bases. The CDR3 has 14 residues. The method was immunoSEQ multiplex PCR; TCRdb's version includes in-frame clones alone and lacks a portion of them. The repertoire holds around 450,000 clones, with about nine tenths as singletons. The origin of this receptor is a woman younger than 30 who had recovered from COVID-19. This rearrangement joins TRBV28 to TRBJ1-5, with D possibly TRBD1 on 6 matching bases. Sequencing was carried out using PBMCs or T cells enriched from blood (not recorded which). The CDR3 protein is CASALTGFNQPQHF. DNA of the CDR3: TGTGCCAGCGCGCTTACAGGGTTCAATCAGCCCCAGCATTTT.